A selection of T cell receptor beta chains follows, all from one sample in a study of blood T cell repertoires in COVID-19. The data were produced by immunoSEQ multiplex PCR, yet TCRdb's version contains in-frame clones alone and is incomplete. The sample yields some 120,000 clones, roughly 87% seen once. Input material: peripheral blood. These receptors were obtained from a woman of 80 years or more with acute or convalescent COVID-19. The CDR3 runs from the conserved cysteine through the conserved F or W. The order of the fields is CDR3 DNA, CDR3 protein, J gene, V gene, clone size, D gene. The D gene is left open where the match is weak. Not every row has a clone size; where given, it reads once, few, many or a size class.

CDR3nt: TGTGCCAGTACGGACAGGGGGCCGGTTCAGCCCCAGCATTTT
CDR3aa: CASTDRGPVQPQHF
j_gene: TRBJ1-5
v_gene: TRBV19
abundance: .
d_gene: TRBD1

CDR3nt: TGTGCCAGCAGCCAAGGGGATGCTCGGGGATCACCCCTCCACTTT
CDR3aa: CASSQGDARGSPLHF
j_gene: TRBJ1-6
v_gene: TRBV3-1/TRBV3-2
abundance: .
d_gene: .

CDR3nt: TGCAGCGTTTTAATCCGGACTGACACTGAAGCTTTCTTT
CDR3aa: CSVLIRTDTEAFF
j_gene: TRBJ1-1
v_gene: TRBV29-1
abundance: few
d_gene: .

CDR3nt: TGTGCCAGCAGCTTTGGGGCAGGGTCTCAGCCCCAGCATTTT
CDR3aa: CASSFGAGSQPQHF
j_gene: TRBJ1-5
v_gene: TRBV7-8
abundance: .
d_gene: .

CDR3nt: TGCGCCAGCAGCTTGGAGGGGAGCAATCAGCCCCAGCATTTT
CDR3aa: CASSLEGSNQPQHF
j_gene: TRBJ1-5
v_gene: TRBV5-1
abundance: few
d_gene: .

CDR3nt: TGTGCCAGCAGTTTTCTTGGAGGTTTCTATGGCTACACCTTC
CDR3aa: CASSFLGGFYGYTF
j_gene: TRBJ1-2
v_gene: TRBV28
abundance: .
d_gene: .

CDR3nt: TGTGCCAGCAGCAGGGCTAGCGGGGGGAGAACAGATACGCAGTATTTT
CDR3aa: CASSRASGGRTDTQYF
j_gene: TRBJ2-3
v_gene: TRBV3-1/TRBV3-2
abundance: .
d_gene: TRBD2

CDR3nt: TGTGCCAGCAGCCTTCGAAGACAGGAGCAGTTCTTC
CDR3aa: CASSLRRQEQFF
j_gene: TRBJ2-1
v_gene: TRBV3-1/TRBV3-2
abundance: .
d_gene: .

CDR3nt: TGTGCCAGCAGTTTCTATGGCGGTAGCTCCTATAATTCACCCCTCCACTTT
CDR3aa: CASSFYGGSSYNSPLHF
j_gene: TRBJ1-6
v_gene: TRBV27
abundance: .
d_gene: .

CDR3nt: TGTGCCAGTAGTATAGGGACAAACGAAGCTTTCTTT
CDR3aa: CASSIGTNEAFF
j_gene: TRBJ1-1
v_gene: TRBV19
abundance: .
d_gene: .

CDR3nt: TGTGCCAGCAGCCAAGATCTTGGACACACCAATTCACCCCTCCACTTT
CDR3aa: CASSQDLGHTNSPLHF
j_gene: TRBJ1-6
v_gene: TRBV4-2
abundance: .
d_gene: .

CDR3nt: TGCAGCATCGGACAGGGGGGTGGCTACACCTTC
CDR3aa: CSIGQGGGYTF
j_gene: TRBJ1-2
v_gene: TRBV29-1
abundance: .
d_gene: TRBD1

CDR3nt: TGTGCCAGCAGCTTAGGAGTCCAGCGAGGCATTCAGTACTTC
CDR3aa: CASSLGVQRGIQYF
j_gene: TRBJ2-4
v_gene: TRBV11-2
abundance: .
d_gene: .

CDR3nt: TGTGCCAGCAGCCCCATAGTGGGGGCGGGTCAGCCCCAGCATTTT
CDR3aa: CASSPIVGAGQPQHF
j_gene: TRBJ1-5
v_gene: TRBV7-6
abundance: .
d_gene: .

CDR3nt: TGCGCCAGCAGCCAAACCGGGACAGGGTACACAGATACGCAGTATTTT
CDR3aa: CASSQTGTGYTDTQYF
j_gene: TRBJ2-3
v_gene: TRBV5-1
abundance: .
d_gene: TRBD1